These T cell receptor beta chains were read from a single sample in a study of T cells after posttransplantation cyclophosphamide. The data were produced by immunoSEQ multiplex PCR, yet TCRdb's version contains in-frame clones alone and is incomplete. The sample lists roughly 17,000 clones; roughly 85% were seen once. Sample: PBMCs, taken after allogeneic stem cell transplant with calcineurin inhibitor and methotrexate. These TCRs come from a young adult female patient who received an allogeneic stem cell transplant from an unrelated donor, was CMV-positive, and had acute and chronic GVHD. Some T cells may be transferred from the graft donor. Each CDR3 is given with its conserved first and last residue. D genes are given only for firm matches. Rows give clone size only sometimes, using once, few, many, or a class for an expanded clone.

CDR3nt	CDR3aa	d_gene	j_gene	abundance	v_gene
TGTGTGATCTCAGGGTCGCACACTGAAGCTTTCTTT	CVISGSHTEAFF	NA	TRBJ1-1	NA	TRBV28
TGTGCCAGCAGCTTAGGGGGGGACCAGCCCCAGCATTTT	CASSLGGDQPQHF	NA	TRBJ1-5	few	TRBV7-9
TGTGCCAGCAGTGAACAAGAAAAACTGTTTTTT	CASSEQEKLFF	NA	TRBJ1-4	few	TRBV2
TGTGCCAGCAGCTTAGGGACAGGGGCTTCGAACACTGAAGCTTTCTTT	CASSLGTGASNTEAFF	TRBD1	TRBJ1-1	NA	TRBV11-2
TGTGCCAGCAGCCAAGCGCGTCCGTTGCGCCAAGAGACCCAGTACTTC	CASSQARPLRQETQYF	NA	TRBJ2-5	NA	TRBV4-2
TGCGCCAGCAGCCAAGATCGGGCTAGCGGTGATGCAGATACGCAGTATTTT	CASSQDRASGDADTQYF	TRBD2	TRBJ2-3	NA	TRBV4-1
TGTGCCAGCAGCCGACCGGGACAGGGGAATCGGGAGCAGTACTTC	CASSRPGQGNREQYF	TRBD1	TRBJ2-7	NA	TRBV28
TGTGCCAGCAGTTACGGGACAGGGACTGGAAACACCATATATTTT	CASSYGTGTGNTIYF	TRBD1	TRBJ1-3	NA	TRBV6-5
TGTGCCAGTAGTATCTCCGGACAGACCTACAATCAGCCCCAGCATTTT	CASSISGQTYNQPQHF	NA	TRBJ1-5	NA	TRBV19
TGTGCCAGCACCGGCGGCGGGGTCGGCTATGGCTACACCTTC	CASTGGGVGYGYTF	NA	TRBJ1-2	NA	TRBV28
TGTGCCAGCAGCTTAGGTCGGCGGGGATTCTCTGGAAACACCATATATTTT	CASSLGRRGFSGNTIYF	NA	TRBJ1-3	NA	TRBV5-6
TGTGCCAGTAGTATAGTAAGCCCGAACAATGAGCAGTTCTTC	CASSIVSPNNEQFF	NA	TRBJ2-1	NA	TRBV19
TGCAGCGCCCGTTTGGGGGCCGAGCAGTACTTC	CSARLGAEQYF	NA	TRBJ2-7	once	TRBV29-1
TGCGCCAGCAGCCAAGATCGGGCAGATCGGGGGTTAGGGTACGAGCAGTACTTC	CASSQDRADRGLGYEQYF	NA	TRBJ2-7	NA	TRBV4-1
TGTGCCAGCAGCTTCGGACTAGCTAGCTACGAGCAGTACTTC	CASSFGLASYEQYF	TRBD2	TRBJ2-7	NA	TRBV7-2
TGTGCCAGTAGTATGTTTCAGGGGTTTGAGCAGTTCTTC	CASSMFQGFEQFF	NA	TRBJ2-1	NA	TRBV19
TGTGCCAGCAGTGAATTTGCAGTAAACACTGAAGCTTTCTTT	CASSEFAVNTEAFF	NA	TRBJ1-1	NA	TRBV25-1
TGCGCCAGCAGTTCCTTATCTTATGCTGAAGCTTTCTTT	CASSSLSYAEAFF	NA	TRBJ1-1	NA	TRBV4-1
TGTGCCAGTAGTAGGGGACAGAGCAATCAGCCCCAGCATTTT	CASSRGQSNQPQHF	TRBD1	TRBJ1-5	NA	TRBV19
TGTGCCAGCAGTCCAACAGGGGGCAGTGAGACCCAGTACTTC	CASSPTGGSETQYF	TRBD1	TRBJ2-5	NA	TRBV27
TGTGCCTGGAGTGATCACAGGGACCAAGAGACCCAGTACTTC	CAWSDHRDQETQYF	NA	TRBJ2-5	NA	TRBV30
TGTGCCAGCAGCTCGAACGACAGGGGGGAGGAGCAGTACTTC	CASSSNDRGEEQYF	TRBD1	TRBJ2-7	NA	TRBV13
TGCGCCAGCAGCCAAGAGAACGGTTGGGGCTACACCTTC	CASSQENGWGYTF	NA	TRBJ1-2	once	TRBV4-1
TGTGCCAGCAGCCAAGACAGGGGGCGCTCCTACGAGCAGTACTTC	CASSQDRGRSYEQYF	TRBD1	TRBJ2-7	NA	TRBV14
TGTGCCAGCAGCCCCGGGACAGGGTCCTACGAGCAGTACTTC	CASSPGTGSYEQYF	TRBD1	TRBJ2-7	NA	TRBV5-4